The subject of this entry is one TCR beta chain. No antigen is known for it. The data were obtained in a study of shared clonotypes between healthy human individuals. Overall study findings and caveats: Sorted-subset sequencing was shown by rarefaction to be incomplete despite large depth.

The method was immunoSEQ multiplex PCR; TCRdb's version includes in-frame clones alone and lacks a portion of them. This sample has over 2 million clones, with roughly 90% found just once. The V gene's germline CDR1 is SGHNT and CDR2 YYREEE (reference sequence). This CDR3 is 17 amino acids long. V was pared by 3 bases and J by 6 bases, with 21 bases between. J is TRBJ2-2 and V is TRBV5-4, with D perhaps TRBD2 (7 bases). Sequencing was carried out using naive CD4+ T cells from PBMCs. Subset meaning: CD45RA+ positively selected. The clonotype was recovered from a young man in good health. Some clones in this sample may be carry-over from other donors' samples. In DNA form, the CDR3 reads TGTGCCAGCAGCTCGCCGGGGGGCGGGAAGTTAGCCGGGGAGCTGTTTTTT. Its translation is CASSSPGGGKLAGELFF. Full variable domain (rest looked up from reference TRBV5-4 and TRBJ2-2): ETGVTQSPTHLIKTRGQQVTLRCSSQSGHNTVSWYQQALGQGPQFIFQYYREEENGRGNFPPRFSGLQFPNYSSELNVNALELDDSALYLCASSSPGGGKLAGELFFGEGSRLTVL.